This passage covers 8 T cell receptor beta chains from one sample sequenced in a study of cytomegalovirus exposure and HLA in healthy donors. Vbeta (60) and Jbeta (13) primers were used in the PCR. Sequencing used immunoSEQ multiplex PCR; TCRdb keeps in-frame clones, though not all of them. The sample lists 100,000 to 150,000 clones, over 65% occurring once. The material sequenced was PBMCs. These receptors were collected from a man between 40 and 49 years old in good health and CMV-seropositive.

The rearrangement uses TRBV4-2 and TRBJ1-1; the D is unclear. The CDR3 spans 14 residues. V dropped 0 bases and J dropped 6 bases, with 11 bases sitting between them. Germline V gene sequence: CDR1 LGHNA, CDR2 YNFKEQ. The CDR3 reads CASSQDGLAPEAFF. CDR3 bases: TGTGCCAGCAGCCAAGATGGACTAGCCCCTGAAGCTTTCTTT.

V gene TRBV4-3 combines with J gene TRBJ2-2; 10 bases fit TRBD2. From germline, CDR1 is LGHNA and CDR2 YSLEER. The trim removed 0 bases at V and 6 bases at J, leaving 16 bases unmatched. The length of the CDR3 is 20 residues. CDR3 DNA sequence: TGCGCCAGCAGCCAAGATATCCAGCGGGAGGGCCAGATGGCCGCCGGGGAGCTGTTTTTT. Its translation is CASSQDIQREGQMAAGELFF.

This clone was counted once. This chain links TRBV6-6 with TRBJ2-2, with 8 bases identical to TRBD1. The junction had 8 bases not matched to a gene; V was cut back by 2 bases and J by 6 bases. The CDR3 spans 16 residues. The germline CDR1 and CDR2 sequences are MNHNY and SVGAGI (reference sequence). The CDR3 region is CASSYRAGGKSGELFF. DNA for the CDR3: TGTGCCAGCAGTTACCGAGCAGGGGGCAAGTCCGGGGAGCTGTTTTTT.

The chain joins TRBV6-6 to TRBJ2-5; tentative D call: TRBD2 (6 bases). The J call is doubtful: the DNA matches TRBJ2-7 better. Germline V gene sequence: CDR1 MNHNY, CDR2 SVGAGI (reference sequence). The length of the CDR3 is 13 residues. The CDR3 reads CATGLAMSYEQYF. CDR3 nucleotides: TGTGCCACCGGGCTAGCGATGTCCTACGAGCAGTACTTC.

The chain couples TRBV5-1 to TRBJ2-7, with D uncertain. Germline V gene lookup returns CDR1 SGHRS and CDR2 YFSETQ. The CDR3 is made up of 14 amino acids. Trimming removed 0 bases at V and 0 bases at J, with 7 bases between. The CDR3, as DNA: TGCGCCAGCAGCTTGGACTCGAGCTCCTACGAGCAGTACTTC. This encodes CASSLDSSSYEQYF.

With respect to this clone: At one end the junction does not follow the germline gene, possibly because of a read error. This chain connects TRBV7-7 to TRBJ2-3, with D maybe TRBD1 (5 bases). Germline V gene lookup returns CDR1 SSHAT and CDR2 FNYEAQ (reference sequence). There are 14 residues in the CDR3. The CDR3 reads CASSLGADTDTQYF. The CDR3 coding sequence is TGTGCTAGCAGCTTAGGGGCAGATACAGATACGCAGTATTTT.

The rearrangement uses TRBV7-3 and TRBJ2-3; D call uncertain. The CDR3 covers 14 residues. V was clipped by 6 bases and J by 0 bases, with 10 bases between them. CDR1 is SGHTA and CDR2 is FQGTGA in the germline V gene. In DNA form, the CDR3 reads TGTGCCAGCAGTCCCTACCATAGCACAGATACGCAGTATTTT. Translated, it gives CASSPYHSTDTQYF.

The CDR3 region is CASSALYTGELFF. CDR3 in DNA: TGTGCCAGCAGTGCCCTTTACACCGGGGAGCTGTTTTTT. The J gene is TRBJ2-2, the V gene TRBV6-4; no clear D gene. V was pared by 4 bases and J by 3 bases, with 6 bases between. The CDR3 totals 13 residues. Germline values: CDR1 MRHNA, CDR2 SNTAGT.